This T cell receptor (beta chain) was found in a study of blood T cell repertoires in COVID-19. Study in general: The analysed material was cDNA or gDNA that came from T cells, B-cell-depleted T cells, or PBMCs.

V lost 4 bases and J lost 1, with 8 bases in between. There are 14 residues in the CDR3. From germline, CDR1 is SEHNR and CDR2 FQNEAQ (reference sequence). Some clones are missing from TCRdb's copy, which holds only in-frame ones; the method was immunoSEQ multiplex PCR. The sample shows some 97,000 clones, 80% to 95% of them seen only once. This receptor was taken from a man in his fifties with active COVID-19. The sample taken for sequencing was peripheral blood. The J gene is TRBJ1-5, the V gene TRBV7-9; D unclear. This CDR3 is CASSSGGSNQPQHF. CDR3 nucleotides: TGTGCCAGCAGCTCCGGAGGGAGCAATCAGCCCCAGCATTTT. Together with reference TRBV7-9 and TRBJ1-5, the CDR3 gives the full variable domain: DTGVSQNPRHKITKRGQNVTFRCDPISEHNRLYWYRQTLGQGPEFLTYFQNEAQLEKSRLLSDRFSAERPKGSFSTLEIQRTEQGDSAMYLCASSSGGSNQPQHFGDGTRLSIL.